Following are 21 T cell receptor beta chains from one sample sequenced in a study of T cell responses to AZD1222 COVID-19 vaccine. The repertoire was sequenced with immunoSEQ multiplex PCR; TCRdb's copy has only in-frame clones and lacks some. The repertoire has about 99,000 clones, roughly nine tenths of them found once; the top ten carry roughly 44%. Sequencing used peripheral blood, obtained on day 0 of AZD1222 vaccination. All receptors derive from an adult in good health.

This clone was seen more than once but under ten times. V usage is TRBV6-4 and J usage is TRBJ1-5; D is possibly TRBD1 (5 bases). Germline assignment: CDR1 MRHNA and CDR2 SNTAGT. The CDR3 contains 17 residues. V lost 4 bases and J lost 0, with 16 bases in between. The CDR3 DNA reads TGTGCCAGCAGTGGGGGCTACAATACCTTTAGCAATCAGCCCCAGCATTTT. Translating it yields CASSGGYNTFSNQPQHF.

CDR3 sequence: CTSSLRDSSYEQYF. CDR3 nucleotides: TGCACCAGCAGCCTACGGGACAGCTCCTACGAGCAGTACTTC. The chain recombines TRBV1 with TRBJ2-7; TRBD1 is the table's D call, not checked against the DNA. TRBV1 is recorded as a pseudogene. This CDR3 is built from 14 residues.

The genes are TRBV20-1 and TRBJ2-7; D is perhaps TRBD2 (5 bases). The ends were cut back, 8 bases at V and 4 bases at J, with 12 bases in the middle. Germline V gives CDR1 DFQATT, CDR2 SNEGSKA (reference sequence). This CDR3 spans 11 amino acids. The CDR3 DNA reads TGCAGTAGTCTTCGGGGATACGAGCAGTACTTC. Encoded protein: CSSLRGYEQYF.

The chain links TRBV6-1 to TRBJ2-7; 16 bases line up with TRBD2. Germline CDR1 is MNHNS and CDR2 is SASEGT. The CDR3 length is 16 residues. The V and J ends lost 4 bases and 6 bases, in that order; junction bases with no gene match: 6. The CDR3 DNA reads TGTGCCAGCAGTGGGGGACTAGCGGGAGGGCTCGCCGAGCAGTACTTC. Protein product: CASSGGLAGGLAEQYF.

The chain is built from TRBV6-5 and TRBJ1-1; no clear D. Germline-derived CDR1 and CDR2 are MNHEY and SVGAGI. With 6 bases removed from V and 7 bases from J, the gap between germline ends came to 15 bases. The CDR3 loop spans 13 amino acids. The chain's CDR3 is CASSLVFGDEAFF. The CDR3 DNA reads as TGTGCCAGCAGCCTCGTGTTTGGAGATGAAGCTTTCTTT.

This chain connects TRBV7-2 to TRBJ2-7; no clear D gene. The germline gives CDR1 SGHTA, CDR2 FQGNSA. This CDR3 spans 12 amino acids. V was trimmed by 4 bases and J by 3 bases, leaving 7 bases between them. As DNA, the CDR3 is TGTGCCAGCAGCTGGGATCTCTACGAGCAGTACTTC. This sequence encodes CASSWDLYEQYF.

V gene TRBV2 combines with J gene TRBJ1-2; D might be TRBD1 (6 bases). The CDR3 has 15 amino acids. CDR1 is SNHLY, CDR2 FYNNEI, per germline. V was trimmed by 4 bases and J by 5 bases, leaving 17 bases between them. The CDR3 nucleotides read TGTGCCAGCAGTGGGGGGGCAGGGAAAGAATATGGCTACACCTTC. Translation: CASSGGAGKEYGYTF.

This clone came up once. The chain recombines TRBV28 with TRBJ2-1; 10 bases fit TRBD1. Trimming at V came to 10 bases and at J to 9 bases, leaving 15 bases not matched to a gene. This CDR3 region has 15 residues. From germline, CDR1 is MDHEN and CDR2 SYDVKM. The CDR3: CATLALGTGEGEQFF. The CDR3 nucleotides read TGTGCCACCCTCGCTCTAGGGACAGGGGAGGGTGAGCAGTTCTTC.

This rearrangement joins TRBV30 to TRBJ1-3; weak D call: TRBD1 (6 bases). V was trimmed by 1 base and J by 4 bases, leaving 8 bases between them. The CDR3 covers 13 residues. Germline CDR1 reads GTSNPN; CDR2 reads SVGIG (reference sequence). The CDR3 protein is CAWSEGTGNTIYF. In DNA form, the CDR3 reads TGTGCCTGGAGTGAAGGGACAGGAAACACCATATATTTT.

The chain is built from TRBV10-1 and TRBJ2-3, with TRBD1 matching 11 bases. The CDR3 is 14 amino acids. The trim removed 6 bases at V and 4 bases at J, leaving 3 bases unmatched. Germline CDR1 reads WNHNN; CDR2 reads SYGVQD (reference sequence). CDR3 in DNA: TGCGCCAGCAGCGGACAGGGGGCTGCAGATACGCAGTATTTT. Its translation: CASSGQGAADTQYF.

The rearrangement uses TRBV18 and TRBJ1-6, with D tentatively TRBD1 (5 bases). This CDR3 region has 13 residues. The germline V gene has CDR1 KGHSH and CDR2 LQKENI. Trimming stripped 7 bases from V and 5 bases from J, with 9 bases between. The CDR3 nucleotides read TGTGCCAGCTTGCAGGGAAATAATTCACCCCTCCACTTT. It yields the protein CASLQGNNSPLHF.

The rearrangement uses TRBV6-5 and TRBJ1-6, with a tentative D call TRBD1 (6 bases). Germline CDR1 and CDR2: MNHEY and SVGAGI. The CDR3 is 14 residues long. V dropped 2 bases and J dropped 9 bases, with 11 bases sitting between them. For the CDR3, the DNA is TGTGCCAGCAGTTACCTGGCAGGGGCTTCACCCCTCCACTTT. It translates to CASSYLAGASPLHF.

J is TRBJ2-1 and V is TRBV6-5, with 9 bases matching TRBD1. The CDR3 runs to 14 residues. J gave up 6 bases and V 0 bases, and 0 bases lay outside the gene matches. The germline V gene has CDR1 MNHEY and CDR2 SVGAGI. The CDR3 DNA reads TGTGCCAGCAGTTACTCGACAGGGGGCAATGAGCAGTTCTTC. It encodes CASSYSTGGNEQFF.

Concerning this clone: This specimen includes other DNA sequences encoding the same CDR3. The chain is built from TRBV28 and TRBJ2-7; tentative D call: TRBD2 (6 bases). This CDR3 spans 13 amino acids. Germline loops: CDR1 MDHEN, CDR2 SYDVKM. V was pared by 3 bases and J by 1 base, with 7 bases between. CDR3: CASSFGGSYEQYF. The CDR3, as DNA: TGTGCCAGCAGTTTTGGGGGGTCCTACGAGCAGTACTTC.

V and J are TRBV7-9 and TRBJ1-6; a possible D gene is TRBD1 (6 bases). Germline CDR1 SEHNR, CDR2 FQNEAQ (reference sequence). The V and J ends lost 5 bases and 7 bases respectively, with 15 bases between them. The CDR3 is made up of 15 amino acids. CDR3 bases: TGTGCCAGCAGCGCACTGACAGGCGGCAATTCACCCCTCCACTTT. Translated: CASSALTGGNSPLHF.

The CDR3 protein is CASSQDSGANVLTF. In nucleotides, the CDR3 is TGCGCCAGCAGCCAAGATTCCGGGGCCAACGTCCTGACTTTC. The chain uses TRBV4-3 and TRBJ2-6; no definite D call. In germline, CDR1 is LGHNA, CDR2 YSLEER. V shed 0 bases and J shed 4 bases, with 4 bases lying between them. This CDR3 contains 14 residues.

This chain connects TRBV4-1 to TRBJ2-2; TRBD2 matches 11 bases. Losses at the gene ends were 6 bases for V and 4 bases for J; bases not matched to a gene: 4. Per the germline V gene, CDR1 is MGHRA and CDR2 is YSYEKL. The CDR3 has 15 amino acids. The CDR3 coding sequence is TGCGCCAGCAGTACTAGCGGGAGTGTCACCGGGGAGCTGTTTTTT. It is translated as CASSTSGSVTGELFF.

The chain employs TRBV9 and TRBJ1-1, with 8 nucleotides matching TRBD1. The CDR3 is 13 amino acids. Germline-derived CDR1 and CDR2 are SGDLS and YYNGEE. Losses at the gene ends were 3 bases for V and 4 bases for J; bases not matched to a gene: 2. The chain's CDR3 is CASSGTGSTEAFF. The DNA of the CDR3 is TGTGCCAGCAGCGGGACAGGGTCCACTGAAGCTTTCTTT. The full variable domain, in which reference TRBV9 and TRBJ1-1 provide the parts outside the CDR3, is DSGVTQTPKHLITATGQRVTLRCSPRSGDLSVYWYQQSLDQGLQFLIQYYNGEERAKGNILERFSAQQFPDLHSELNLSSLELGDSALYFCASSGTGSTEAFFGQGTRLTVV.

CDR3: CASSNEVPGQGASENIQYF. In DNA form, the CDR3 reads TGTGCCAGCAGTAACGAAGTCCCGGGACAGGGAGCGAGCGAAAACATTCAGTACTTC. The V and J genes are TRBV6-4 and TRBJ2-4, with TRBD1 matching 9 bases. The CDR3 is 19 residues long. Germline CDR1 reads MRHNA; CDR2 reads SNTAGT. V trimming: 5 bases; J trimming: 5 bases; junction bases outside the gene matches: 19.

V is TRBV5-1 and J is TRBJ2-2; the match to TRBD2 covers 8 bases. After removal of 4 bases from V and 3 bases from J, the junction contained 8 bases not matched to a gene. The length of the CDR3 is 16 residues. The germline V gene encodes CDR1 SGHRS and CDR2 YFSETQ. CDR3 coding DNA: TGCGCCAGCAGCCCCACTAGCGGTTACTACACCGGGGAGCTGTTTTTT. Translated: CASSPTSGYYTGELFF.

This chain links TRBV3-1 (or the pseudogene TRBV3-2) with TRBJ1-5; perhaps TRBD1 as D (5 bases). The CDR3 sequence is 17 residues long. Trimming shortened V by 2 bases and J by 0 bases, and 14 bases separated the two germline ends. Germline V gene data show CDR1 as LGHDT and CDR2 as YNNKEL (reference sequence). DNA of the CDR3: TGTGCCAGCAGCCAAAGGGGCCAGCTTTATAGCAATCAGCCCCAGCATTTT. Translated, it gives CASSQRGQLYSNQPQHF.